This T cell receptor beta chain was identified in a study of blood T cell repertoires in COVID-19. This CDR3 has 13 amino acids. Germline-derived CDR1 and CDR2 are LNHDA and SQIVND (reference sequence). Trimming stripped 5 bases from V and 5 bases from J, with 12 bases between. Measured with immunoSEQ multiplex PCR; TCRdb has only the in-frame clones, and not every one. Among 120,000 to 150,000 clones listed, around 90% were seen once. The chain employs TRBV19 and TRBJ1-1; no reliable D call. The specimen sequenced was peripheral blood. This clonotype was obtained from a woman aged 80 or over with acute or convalescent COVID-19. The CDR3 DNA is TGTGCCAGTAGTCCCCGGCAGGTGACTGAAGCTTTCTTT. This sequence encodes CASSPRQVTEAFF. Combining the CDR3 with reference TRBV19 and TRBJ1-1 gives the whole variable domain DGGITQSPKYLFRKEGQNVTLSCEQNLNHDAMYWYRQDPGQGLRLIYYSQIVNDFQKGDIAEGYSVSREKKESFPLTVTSAQKNPTAFYLCASSPRQVTEAFFGQGTRLTVV.